Listed below are T cell receptor beta chains from one sample, sequenced in a study of blood T cell repertoires in COVID-19. Sequencing was performed with immunoSEQ multiplex PCR; in TCRdb, only in-frame clones are kept and a portion is missing. Altogether roughly 20,000 clones are present, approximately 90% being singletons, with the ten largest covering 6.3%. The sample was peripheral blood. These receptors were obtained from a woman of 80 years or more with active COVID-19. Both conserved end residues are part of each CDR3. The order of the fields is D gene, clone size, J gene, V gene, CDR3 DNA, CDR3 protein. A D gene is named only where the DNA matches it firmly. The listing skips clone size in some rows; elsewhere it reads once, few, many or a size class.

D: .
size: .
J: TRBJ2-1
V: TRBV7-8
DNA: TGTGCCAGCAGTGGGGGGACCTACAATGAGCAGTTCTTC
CDR3: CASSGGTYNEQFF

D: .
size: .
J: TRBJ1-1
V: TRBV12-3/TRBV12-4
DNA: TGTGCCAGCAGTTTAAGGAGCGCTGAAGCTTTCTTT
CDR3: CASSLRSAEAFF

D: .
size: .
J: TRBJ1-3
V: TRBV4-3
DNA: TGCGCCAGCAGCCAAGATTTTGCGGGGGACGGAAACACCATATATTTT
CDR3: CASSQDFAGDGNTIYF

D: .
size: .
J: TRBJ2-5
V: TRBV5-1
DNA: TGCGCCAGCAGCTTGGGACACGGCCAAGAGACCCAGTACTTC
CDR3: CASSLGHGQETQYF

D: .
size: .
J: TRBJ2-2
V: TRBV5-4
DNA: TGTGCCAGCAGCTTGGCCGCGGGGAGGACCGGGGAGCTGTTTTTT
CDR3: CASSLAAGRTGELFF

D: TRBD1
size: .
J: TRBJ1-2
V: TRBV2
DNA: TGTGCCAGCAGTCCTGACAGGGGGCTTCGTGGCTACACCTTC
CDR3: CASSPDRGLRGYTF

D: TRBD1
size: .
J: TRBJ2-5
V: TRBV14
DNA: TGTGCCAGCAGCCCGGGGACAGCCTCTTTTGAGACCCAGTACTTC
CDR3: CASSPGTASFETQYF

D: .
size: .
J: TRBJ2-1
V: TRBV29-1
DNA: TGCAGCGTAGGACATCGACCCAACAATGAGCAGTTCTTC
CDR3: CSVGHRPNNEQFF

D: TRBD2
size: .
J: TRBJ2-1
V: TRBV12-3/TRBV12-4
DNA: TGTGCCGGGGCGGGGGGCAACAATGAGCAGTTCTTC
CDR3: CAGAGGNNEQFF

D: .
size: .
J: TRBJ1-2
V: TRBV14
DNA: TGTGCCAGCAGCCAGGATCGACTCTATGGCTACACCTTC
CDR3: CASSQDRLYGYTF

D: TRBD2
size: .
J: TRBJ2-2
V: TRBV6-6
DNA: TGTGCCAGCAGTCGAGTAGCGGGGCTTGGCACCGGGGAGCTGTTTTTT
CDR3: CASSRVAGLGTGELFF

D: TRBD1
size: .
J: TRBJ2-2
V: TRBV19
DNA: TGTGCCAGTAGTACCCCCCCCTGGACAGGGACGAACACCGGGGAGCTGTTTTTT
CDR3: CASSTPPWTGTNTGELFF

D: TRBD1
size: .
J: TRBJ2-7
V: TRBV7-7
DNA: TGTGCTAGCAGCCCTTCGACAGGGGGGACCTACGAGCAGTACTTC
CDR3: CASSPSTGGTYEQYF

D: TRBD1
size: .
J: TRBJ1-2
V: TRBV11-2
DNA: TGTGCCAGCAGCCTCAACAGGGGCGGCTACACCTTC
CDR3: CASSLNRGGYTF

D: .
size: once
J: TRBJ1-2
V: TRBV6-5
DNA: TGTGCCAGCATGGACAGAGGCAACTATGGCTACACCTTC
CDR3: CASMDRGNYGYTF

D: .
size: .
J: TRBJ2-1
V: TRBV6-2/TRBV6-3
DNA: TGTGCCAGCAGTTACCAGTACAATGAGCAGTTCTTC
CDR3: CASSYQYNEQFF

D: TRBD1
size: .
J: TRBJ2-7
V: TRBV5-6
DNA: TGTGCCAGCAGCTTGTCCCAGGGGGCGAATGAGCAGTACTTC
CDR3: CASSLSQGANEQYF

D: TRBD2
size: .
J: TRBJ2-3
V: TRBV10-3
DNA: TGTGCCATCAGTCCACTAGCGGCCGACACAGATACGCAGTATTTT
CDR3: CAISPLAADTDTQYF

D: .
size: .
J: TRBJ2-7
V: TRBV27
DNA: TGTGCCAGCAGTACCCCGACCAGGCAGGGGTACTACGAGCAGTACTTC
CDR3: CASSTPTRQGYYEQYF

D: .
size: .
J: TRBJ1-5
V: TRBV7-6
DNA: TGTGCCAGCAGCTGGACAGCGAGGAGCAATCAGCCCCAGCATTTT
CDR3: CASSWTARSNQPQHF

D: TRBD1
size: .
J: TRBJ2-3
V: TRBV13
DNA: TGTGCCAGCAGCACCTACACAGGGGGCGCCGGAGATACGCAGTATTTT
CDR3: CASSTYTGGAGDTQYF

D: TRBD1
size: .
J: TRBJ1-2
V: TRBV27
DNA: TGTGCCAGCTCGACAGGGTTAGCTAACTATGGCTACACCTTC
CDR3: CASSTGLANYGYTF

D: .
size: .
J: TRBJ1-1
V: TRBV4-3
DNA: TGCGCCAGCAGCCAAAGCAAGGTAGAGGGAACTGAAGCTTTCTTT
CDR3: CASSQSKVEGTEAFF

D: TRBD2
size: .
J: TRBJ2-7
V: TRBV13
DNA: TGTGCCAGCAGCCCAGACCGCGGGGGGTACTCCTACGAGCAGTACTTC
CDR3: CASSPDRGGYSYEQYF

D: TRBD2
size: .
J: TRBJ2-1
V: TRBV27
DNA: TGTGCCAGCTCCGGGACTAGCGGTTACAATGAGCAGTTCTTC
CDR3: CASSGTSGYNEQFF

D: .
size: .
J: TRBJ1-5
V: TRBV7-9
DNA: TGTGCCAGCAGCTCGGGGGATCAGCCCCAGCATTTT
CDR3: CASSSGDQPQHF

D: TRBD1
size: .
J: TRBJ2-7
V: TRBV30
DNA: TGTGCCTCTCCGGGACAGGGGGCATACGAGCAGTACTTC
CDR3: CASPGQGAYEQYF

D: TRBD2
size: .
J: TRBJ2-3
V: TRBV20-1
DNA: TGCAGTGCTAGTCCCCCTTACCCCCCTAGCGGCCTAGATACGCAGTATTTT
CDR3: CSASPPYPPSGLDTQYF

D: TRBD1
size: once
J: TRBJ2-7
V: TRBV6-2/TRBV6-3
DNA: TGTGCCAGCAGTTATGTTGTTGGGGACAGCTACGAGCAGTACTTC
CDR3: CASSYVVGDSYEQYF

D: .
size: once
J: TRBJ2-3
V: TRBV3-1/TRBV3-2
DNA: TGTGCCAGCAGCCCGGCGGGGTCAGATACGCAGTATTTT
CDR3: CASSPAGSDTQYF

D: .
size: .
J: TRBJ1-5
V: TRBV7-6
DNA: TGTGCCAGCAGCTTGAGGGGGGAGGGAGGCGAGCCCCAGCATTTT
CDR3: CASSLRGEGGEPQHF

D: TRBD1
size: .
J: TRBJ2-2
V: TRBV18
DNA: TGTGCCAGCTCACCTCGGGACAGGGCCGACACCGGGGAGCTGTTTTTT
CDR3: CASSPRDRADTGELFF

D: .
size: .
J: TRBJ1-1
V: TRBV5-1
DNA: TGCGCCAGCAGCCCCGACAATGCTGAAGCTTTCTTT
CDR3: CASSPDNAEAFF

D: .
size: .
J: TRBJ2-3
V: TRBV5-1
DNA: TGCGCCAGCAGCCTAACTAGGTACACAGATACGCAGTATTTT
CDR3: CASSLTRYTDTQYF

D: .
size: .
J: TRBJ2-1
V: TRBV12-3/TRBV12-4
DNA: TGTGCCAGCAGTTCGGACTGGGGGGTTGAGCAGTTCTTC
CDR3: CASSSDWGVEQFF

D: TRBD2
size: .
J: TRBJ2-1
V: TRBV11-2
DNA: TGTGCCAGCAGCTTTTTAGCGGGGCGCTCGGGGGAGCAGTTCTTC
CDR3: CASSFLAGRSGEQFF

D: .
size: .
J: TRBJ1-6
V: TRBV18
DNA: TGTGCCAGCTCACCCAAGGGGGTTAGGAGCTCCTATAATTCACCCCTCCACTTT
CDR3: CASSPKGVRSSYNSPLHF

D: TRBD2
size: few
J: TRBJ2-2
V: TRBV6-2/TRBV6-3
DNA: TGTGCCAGCAGTTACTCGATAGCGGGGGGGGAGCTGTTTTTT
CDR3: CASSYSIAGGELFF

D: TRBD2
size: .
J: TRBJ2-7
V: TRBV13
DNA: TGTGCCAGCAGCCACGGCCCCCGGGGGGGTCCTACGGAGCAGTACTTC
CDR3: CASSHGPRGGPTEQYF

D: TRBD1
size: .
J: TRBJ2-2
V: TRBV3-1/TRBV3-2
DNA: TGTGCCAGCAGCTCCCGACAGGGTTTAACCGGGGAGCTGTTTTTT
CDR3: CASSSRQGLTGELFF

D: TRBD1
size: .
J: TRBJ1-2
V: TRBV2
DNA: TGTGCCAGCAGCGGTACAGGGGGAGTGTATGGCTACACCTTC
CDR3: CASSGTGGVYGYTF